Listed below are T cell receptor beta chains from one sample, sequenced in a study of blood T cell repertoires in COVID-19. Sequencing was performed with immunoSEQ multiplex PCR; in TCRdb, only in-frame clones are kept and a portion is missing. Of a few hundred thousand clones listed, around 84% were seen once; the top ten hold about 7%. The sequencing sample was made of PBMCs or T cells enriched from blood (not recorded which). The receptor set was obtained from a woman aged 40-49 years with acute COVID-19. CDR3s include the opening cysteine and the closing phenylalanine or tryptophan. The order of the fields is D gene, clone size, J gene, V gene, CDR3 protein, CDR3 DNA. D genes are given only for firm matches. Some rows mark clone size as missing; the rest say once, few, many or name a class of expanded clone.

TRBD2	NA	TRBJ2-1	TRBV4-1	CASSPGQGIAGTYNEQFF	TGCGCCAGCAGCCCCGGCCAGGGGATAGCGGGAACCTACAATGAGCAGTTCTTC
TRBD2	NA	TRBJ2-2	TRBV27	CASRKGTSGSRGELFF	TGTGCCAGCAGAAAAGGGACTAGCGGGAGTCGTGGGGAGCTGTTTTTT
TRBD2	NA	TRBJ2-1	TRBV15	CATSRGLAGGNEQFF	TGTGCCACCAGCAGGGGACTAGCGGGAGGCAATGAGCAGTTCTTC
NA	NA	TRBJ1-3	TRBV3-1/TRBV3-2	CASSHLTIRDSGNTIYF	TGTGCCAGCAGCCACCTAACGATCAGGGACTCTGGAAACACCATATATTTT
TRBD1	NA	TRBJ2-7	TRBV14	CASSPSDREVHEQYF	TGTGCCAGCAGCCCCTCGGACAGGGAAGTCCACGAGCAGTACTTC
NA	NA	TRBJ1-6	TRBV19	CASTSAGRSYNSPLHF	TGTGCCAGTACCTCAGCTGGGCGCTCCTATAATTCACCCCTCCACTTT
TRBD1	NA	TRBJ1-1	TRBV11-2	CASSLDLTGRGDTEAFF	TGTGCCAGCAGCTTAGATCTGACAGGGCGGGGTGACACTGAAGCTTTCTTT
NA	few	TRBJ2-5	TRBV6-1	CASSEGPLETQYF	TGTGCCAGCAGTGAAGGGCCTCTGGAGACCCAGTACTTC
TRBD1	NA	TRBJ2-7	TRBV10-2	CASSTRDRDYEQYF	TGCGCCAGCAGTACCCGGGACAGAGACTACGAGCAGTACTTC
NA	NA	TRBJ2-2	TRBV7-9	CARGGRSDTGELFF	TGTGCCAGGGGGGGTCGGTCGGACACCGGGGAGCTGTTTTTT
NA	NA	TRBJ2-1	TRBV30	CAWSADNEQFF	TGTGCCTGGAGTGCGGACAATGAGCAGTTCTTC
TRBD1	once	TRBJ1-3	TRBV5-1	CASSARTGDGNTIYF	TGCGCCAGCAGCGCCCGGACAGGGGATGGAAACACCATATATTTT
TRBD2	NA	TRBJ2-5	TRBV4-1	CASRHTWREQETQYF	TGCGCCAGCAGACATACCTGGCGGGAGCAAGAGACCCAGTACTTC
NA	NA	TRBJ1-2	TRBV6-5	CASGGFYGYTF	TGTGCCAGCGGCGGATTCTATGGCTACACCTTC
NA	few	TRBJ2-2	TRBV4-3	CASSQFRNPGELFF	TGCGCCAGCAGCCAATTTCGTAATCCCGGGGAGCTGTTTTTT
TRBD1	once	TRBJ2-2	TRBV11-3	CASRRTGAAGELFF	TGTGCCAGCAGGAGGACAGGGGCTGCCGGGGAGCTGTTTTTT
TRBD1	NA	TRBJ1-3	TRBV9	CASSARDSGNTIYF	TGTGCCAGCAGCGCCCGGGACAGTGGAAACACCATATATTTT
NA	NA	TRBJ1-5	TRBV29-1	CSVSRGTGNQPQHF	TGCAGCGTTTCAAGAGGTACGGGCAATCAGCCCCAGCATTTT
NA	once	TRBJ2-7	TRBV11-2	CASSPHGSSYEQYF	TGTGCCAGCAGCCCCCATGGGAGCTCCTACGAGCAGTACTTC
TRBD2	NA	TRBJ2-7	TRBV30	CAWASGRSSYEQYF	TGTGCCTGGGCTAGCGGGCGAAGCTCCTACGAGCAGTACTTC
NA	once	TRBJ2-5	TRBV19	CASSMRRGLGTQYF	TGTGCCAGTAGTATGAGGAGGGGGCTAGGGACCCAGTACTTC
TRBD2	NA	TRBJ2-7	TRBV5-1	CASSLVPTSGSYEQYF	TGCGCCAGCAGCTTGGTTCCGACTAGCGGGAGTTACGAGCAGTACTTC
NA	once	TRBJ1-4	TRBV4-1	CASSQGRQTNEKLFF	TGCGCCAGCAGCCAAGGTCGCCAGACTAATGAAAAACTGTTTTTT
NA	NA	TRBJ1-6	TRBV11-2	CASSLGTRNSPLHF	TGTGCCAGCAGCTTAGGTACAAGAAATTCACCCCTCCACTTT
NA	NA	TRBJ1-5	TRBV5-1	CASSAQGSRQGPQHF	TGCGCCAGCAGCGCCCAGGGGTCCCGCCAGGGGCCCCAGCATTTT
TRBD2	NA	TRBJ2-1	TRBV27	CASSLFSSGRANEQFF	TGTGCCAGCAGTTTATTTTCTAGCGGGAGGGCCAATGAGCAGTTCTTC
NA	NA	TRBJ2-3	TRBV3-1/TRBV3-2	CASSHGDSDTQYF	TGTGCCAGCAGCCACGGGGATTCAGATACGCAGTATTTT
TRBD2	NA	TRBJ2-5	TRBV6-5	CASVRGGEETQYF	TGTGCCAGTGTCCGGGGGGGGGAAGAGACCCAGTACTTC
NA	NA	TRBJ1-2	TRBV27	CASSSLGYGYTF	TGTGCCAGCAGTTCCCTCGGCTATGGCTACACCTTC
NA	NA	TRBJ1-3	TRBV7-2	CASSLSGNSGNTIYF	TGTGCCAGCAGCTTATCAGGGAACTCTGGAAACACCATATATTTT
TRBD1	NA	TRBJ1-4	TRBV5-1	CASSATGNNEKLFF	TGCGCCAGCAGCGCGACAGGGAATAATGAAAAACTGTTTTTT